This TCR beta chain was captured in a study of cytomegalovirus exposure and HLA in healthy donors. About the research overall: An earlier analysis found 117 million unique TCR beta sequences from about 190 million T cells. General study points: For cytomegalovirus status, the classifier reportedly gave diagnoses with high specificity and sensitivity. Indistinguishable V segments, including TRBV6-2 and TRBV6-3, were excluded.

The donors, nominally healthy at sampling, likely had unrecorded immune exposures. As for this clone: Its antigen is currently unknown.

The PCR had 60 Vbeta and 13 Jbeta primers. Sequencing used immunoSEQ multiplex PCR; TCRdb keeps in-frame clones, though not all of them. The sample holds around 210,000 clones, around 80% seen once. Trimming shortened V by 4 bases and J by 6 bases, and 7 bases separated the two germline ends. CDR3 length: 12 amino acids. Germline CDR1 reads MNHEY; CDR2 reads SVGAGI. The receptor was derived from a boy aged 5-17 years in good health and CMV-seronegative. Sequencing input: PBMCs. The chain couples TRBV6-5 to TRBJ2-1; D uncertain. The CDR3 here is CASSLGGNEQFF. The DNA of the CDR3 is TGTGCCAGCAGTTTAGGCGGCAATGAGCAGTTCTTC.